One sample yielded the 16 T cell receptor beta chains listed below, sequenced in a study of T cells in tuberculosis. Repertoires were generated with immunoSEQ multiplex PCR, while TCRdb's copy carries only in-frame clones and drops some. Of tens of thousands of clones detected, 92% appear once; the ten largest clones hold approximately 6.2%. The time point denotes: new active TB diagnosis, blood taken before or within 7 days of starting treatment. Sample: PBMCs, taken at tuberculosis diagnosis. The receptor set was obtained from an adult with tuberculosis.

The chain is built from TRBV11-2 and TRBJ2-3, with TRBD2 matching over 11 bases. This CDR3 is 15 amino acids long. Germline CDR1 SGHAT, CDR2 FQNNGV. The junction had 7 bases not matched to a gene; V was cut back by 6 bases and J by 5 bases. The CDR3 sequence: CASSRSGGAKDTQYF. CDR3 bases: TGTGCCAGCAGTCGTAGCGGGGGGGCAAAAGATACGCAGTATTTT.

This rearrangement joins TRBV6-6 to TRBJ2-1; perhaps TRBD2 as D (6 bases). The V gene's germline CDR1 is MNHNY and CDR2 SVGAGI (reference sequence). Trimming took 0 bases from V and 0 from J, leaving 6 bases between them. The CDR3 has 15 amino acids. DNA for the CDR3: TGTGCCAGCAGTTACTCTAGCGGCTCCTACAATGAGCAGTTCTTC. Amino acids: CASSYSSGSYNEQFF.

The rearrangement uses TRBV4-1 and TRBJ2-3; 8 bases align to TRBD2. Germline V gives CDR1 MGHRA, CDR2 YSYEKL. The length of the CDR3 is 12 residues. Trimming cost V 2 bases and J 15 bases; bases outside gene matches: 7. CDR3 sequence (DNA): TGCGCCAGCAGCCAAACTAGCGGCTCTTATTATTTT. It specifies CASSQTSGSYYF.

The rearrangement links TRBV6-4 to TRBJ2-1, with 8 bases identical to TRBD2. This CDR3 spans 16 amino acids. V lost 6 bases and J lost 0; bases outside the gene matches: 7. Germline assignment: CDR1 MRHNA and CDR2 SNTAGT. The CDR3 sequence is CASSAKGLGSYNEQFF. DNA of the CDR3: TGTGCCAGCAGCGCTAAGGGACTAGGCTCCTACAATGAGCAGTTCTTC.

The V gene is TRBV18, the J gene TRBJ2-3, with 7 bases identical to TRBD2. Germline loops: CDR1 KGHSH, CDR2 LQKENI. Unmatched junction bases numbered 7, after V lost 0 bases and J lost 7 bases. The length of the CDR3 is 15 residues. The CDR3 here is CASSPPREREYTQYF. CDR3 DNA sequence: TGTGCCAGCTCACCACCGAGGGAGCGGGAATATACGCAGTATTTT. Full variable domain (rest looked up from reference TRBV18 and TRBJ2-3): NAGVMQNPRHLVRRRGQEARLRCSPMKGHSHVYWYRQLPEEGLKFMVYLQKENIIDESGMPKERFSAEFPKEGPSILRIQQVVRGDSAAYFCASSPPREREYTQYFGPGTRLTVL.

CDR3 DNA sequence: TGCGCCAGCAGCCAAGGCCGGGGAGGGCAGAACACTGAAGCTTTCTTT. This gives the protein CASSQGRGGQNTEAFF. The V gene is TRBV4-3, the J gene TRBJ1-1, with D uncertain. The V gene lost 1 base and the J gene lost 1 base, with 13 bases spanning the gap. In germline, CDR1 is LGHNA, CDR2 YSLEER. This CDR3 is built from 16 residues.

This sequence joins TRBV27 and TRBJ2-3; no firm D call. CDR3 length: 16 residues. The germline gives CDR1 MNHEY, CDR2 SMNVEV (reference sequence). Trimming took off 0 bases at V and 2 bases at J, with 12 bases between the two ends. The CDR3 DNA reads as TGTGCCAGCAGTTTATCTGGGCAGTTCCTCACAGATACGCAGTATTTT. This gives the protein CASSLSGQFLTDTQYF.

The chain uses TRBV28 and TRBJ1-5; D is unresolved. Between the trimmed V and J ends, which lost 3 bases and 0 bases, there was a span of 15 bases. CDR1 and CDR2 from the germline V gene are MDHEN and SYDVKM. The CDR3 length is 17 residues. The CDR3 is CASSFLAGSNSNQPQHF. CDR3 DNA sequence: TGTGCCAGCAGTTTCTTGGCAGGCAGTAATAGCAATCAGCCCCAGCATTTT.

V gene TRBV7-9 combines with J gene TRBJ2-2, with TRBD2 matching 10 bases. The V gene end was trimmed by 5 bases and the J gene end by 3 bases; junction bases not matched to a gene: 9. Germline V gene sequence: CDR1 SEHNR, CDR2 FQNEAQ (reference sequence). The CDR3 loop spans 17 amino acids. The CDR3: CASSLYSGRPDTGELFF. In DNA form, the CDR3 reads TGTGCCAGCAGCCTATATAGCGGGAGGCCAGACACCGGGGAGCTGTTTTTT.

The chain combines TRBV30 with TRBJ2-7, with D possibly being TRBD1 (7 bases). The germline V and J ends were trimmed by 0 bases and 5 bases, with 29 bases remaining between them. Germline CDR1 reads GTSNPN; CDR2 reads SVGIG (reference sequence). The CDR3 contains 19 residues. CDR3 DNA sequence: TGTGCCTGGAGTGTACCGTTCCTAACCCCAGGGGGAGGTGAGGACGAGCAGTACTTC. The encoded protein is CAWSVPFLTPGGGEDEQYF.

The chain carries TRBV19 and TRBJ2-2, with TRBD2 identical over 11 bases. This CDR3 has 15 amino acids. The germline gives CDR1 LNHDA, CDR2 SQIVND (reference sequence). J lost 4 bases, V lost 7 bases, and 5 bases had no gene match. DNA for the CDR3: TGTGCCAGTACCTCTAGCGGGGGGCCCACCGGGGAGCTGTTTTTT. It yields the protein CASTSSGGPTGELFF.

The rearrangement uses TRBV10-1 and TRBJ2-3; TRBD2 matches at 7 bases. V was clipped by 5 bases and J by 0 bases; unmatched bases: 2. CDR1 is WNHNN, CDR2 SYGVQD, per germline (reference sequence). The CDR3 consists of 14 residues. The CDR3 nucleotides are TGCGCCAGCAGTATTAGCGGGAGCACAGATACGCAGTATTTT. This translates into CASSISGSTDTQYF.

This chain connects TRBV4-3 to TRBJ1-6; the D is unclear. The germline V and J ends were trimmed by 0 bases and 7 bases, with 10 bases remaining between them. Germline V gene sequence: CDR1 LGHNA, CDR2 YSLEER. The CDR3 extends over 15 amino acids. The CDR3 here is CASSQDNFSNSPLHF. The CDR3 DNA reads as TGCGCCAGCAGCCAAGATAATTTTTCCAATTCACCCCTCCACTTT.

The gene calls are TRBV18 and TRBJ2-1; a possible D gene is TRBD1 (5 bases). The CDR3 covers 17 residues. Trimming took off 3 bases at V and 3 bases at J, with 18 bases between the two ends. Germline V CDR1 and CDR2: KGHSH, LQKENI. CDR3 amino acids: CASSPPGRAGGYNEQFF. The CDR3 DNA follows: TGTGCCAGCTCACCCCCCGGCAGGGCAGGTGGCTACAATGAGCAGTTCTTC.

J is TRBJ2-5 and V is TRBV30; D might be TRBD2 (5 bases). V was pared by 2 bases and J by 7 bases, with 17 bases between. Looked up from germline, CDR1 is GTSNPN and CDR2 is SVGIG (reference sequence). This CDR3 contains 14 residues. The CDR3 DNA sequence: TGTGCCTGGAGTATAAGCGGACCGGGCGTGACCCAGTACTTC. It is translated as CAWSISGPGVTQYF.

J is TRBJ2-7 and V is TRBV19; D may be TRBD1 (5 bases). Per germline, CDR1 LNHDA and CDR2 SQIVND (reference sequence). The CDR3 runs 15 residues. V dropped 1 base and J dropped 3 bases, with 13 bases sitting between them. The CDR3 DNA reads as TGTGCCAGTAGTATAGCAAAGGGGCCCAGCTACGAGCAGTACTTC. It encodes CASSIAKGPSYEQYF.